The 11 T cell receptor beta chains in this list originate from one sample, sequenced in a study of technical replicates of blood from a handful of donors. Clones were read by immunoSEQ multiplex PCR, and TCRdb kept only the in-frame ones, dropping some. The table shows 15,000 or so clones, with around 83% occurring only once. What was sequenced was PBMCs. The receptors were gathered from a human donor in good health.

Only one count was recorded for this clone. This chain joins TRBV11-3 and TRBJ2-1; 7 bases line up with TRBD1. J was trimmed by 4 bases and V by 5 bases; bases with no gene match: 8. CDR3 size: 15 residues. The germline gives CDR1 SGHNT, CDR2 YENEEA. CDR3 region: CASSPSRDRYNEQFF. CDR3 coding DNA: TGTGCCAGCAGCCCGTCCCGGGACAGATACAATGAGCAGTTCTTC.

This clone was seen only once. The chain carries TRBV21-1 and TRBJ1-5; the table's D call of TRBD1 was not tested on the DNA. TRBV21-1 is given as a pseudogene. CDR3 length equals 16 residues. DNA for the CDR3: TGTGCCAGCAGCAGAACCTCGGGACAGGGAATTCAGCCCCAGCATTTT. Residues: CASSRTSGQGIQPQHF.

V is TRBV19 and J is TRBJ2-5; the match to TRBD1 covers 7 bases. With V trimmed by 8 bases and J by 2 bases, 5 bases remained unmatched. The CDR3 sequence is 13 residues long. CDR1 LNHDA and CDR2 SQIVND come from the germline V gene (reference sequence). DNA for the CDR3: TGTGCCAGTGGGGACAGTTCTCAAGAGACCCAGTACTTC. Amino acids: CASGDSSQETQYF.

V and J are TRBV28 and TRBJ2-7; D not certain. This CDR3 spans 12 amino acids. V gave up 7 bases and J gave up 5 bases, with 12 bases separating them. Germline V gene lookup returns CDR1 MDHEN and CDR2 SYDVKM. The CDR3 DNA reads TGTGCCAGCAAGACCGGGTCTGACGAGCAGTACTTC. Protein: CASKTGSDEQYF.

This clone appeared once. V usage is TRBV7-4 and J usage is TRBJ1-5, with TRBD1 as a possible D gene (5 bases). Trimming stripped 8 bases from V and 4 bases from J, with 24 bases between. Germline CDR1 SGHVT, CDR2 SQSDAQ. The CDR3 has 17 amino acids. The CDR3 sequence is CASPWRGGGVRNQPQHF. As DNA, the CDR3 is TGTGCCAGCCCATGGCGCGGGGGAGGTGTTCGGAATCAGCCCCAGCATTTT.

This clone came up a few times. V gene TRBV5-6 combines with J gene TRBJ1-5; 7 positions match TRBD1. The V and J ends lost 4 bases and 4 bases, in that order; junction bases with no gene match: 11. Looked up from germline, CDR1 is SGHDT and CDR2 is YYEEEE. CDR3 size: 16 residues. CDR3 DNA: TGTGCCAGCAGCCCCTGGACAGGCTCCCATAATCAGCCCCAGCATTTT. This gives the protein CASSPWTGSHNQPQHF. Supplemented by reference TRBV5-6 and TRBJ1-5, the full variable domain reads DAGVTQSPTHLIKTRGQQVTLRCSPKSGHDTVSWYQQALGQGPQFIFQYYEEEERQRGNFPDRFSGHQFPNYSSELNVNALLLGDSALYLCASSPWTGSHNQPQHFGDGTRLSIL.

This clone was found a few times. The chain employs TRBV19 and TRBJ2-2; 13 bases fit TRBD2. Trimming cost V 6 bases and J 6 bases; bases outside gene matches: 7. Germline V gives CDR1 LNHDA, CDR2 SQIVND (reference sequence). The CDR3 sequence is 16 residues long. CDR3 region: CASSRLAGGRAGELFF. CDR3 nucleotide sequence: TGTGCCAGTAGCCGACTAGCGGGAGGCAGGGCCGGGGAGCTGTTTTTT. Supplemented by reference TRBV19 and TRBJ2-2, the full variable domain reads DGGITQSPKYLFRKEGQNVTLSCEQNLNHDAMYWYRQDPGQGLRLIYYSQIVNDFQKGDIAEGYSVSREKKESFPLTVTSAQKNPTAFYLCASSRLAGGRAGELFFGEGSRLTVL.

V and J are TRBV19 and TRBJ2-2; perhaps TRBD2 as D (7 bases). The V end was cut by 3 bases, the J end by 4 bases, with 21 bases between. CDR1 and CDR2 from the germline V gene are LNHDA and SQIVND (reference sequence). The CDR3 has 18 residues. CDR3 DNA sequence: TGTGCCAGTAGTATGTGGCGGGACGGGGGGCAGGGCACCGGGGAGCTGTTTTTT. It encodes CASSMWRDGGQGTGELFF.

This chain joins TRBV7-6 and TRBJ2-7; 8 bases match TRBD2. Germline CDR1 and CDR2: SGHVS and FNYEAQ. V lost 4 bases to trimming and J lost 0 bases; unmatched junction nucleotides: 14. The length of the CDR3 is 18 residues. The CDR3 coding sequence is TGTGCCAGCAGCTCGACCTCACTAATAGCGGGGCTCTCCTACGAGCAGTACTTC. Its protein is CASSSTSLIAGLSYEQYF. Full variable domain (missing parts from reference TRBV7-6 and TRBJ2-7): GAGVSQSPRYKVTKRGQDVALRCDPISGHVSLYWYRQALGQGPEFLTYFNYEAQQDKSGLPNDRFSAERPEGSISTLTIQRTEQRDSAMYRCASSSTSLIAGLSYEQYFGPGTRLTVT.

Here the CDR3 DNA reads TGTGCCAGCTCACCAGGAGTACCAGAGCAGTTCTTC. Translation gives CASSPGVPEQFF. The chain links TRBV18 to TRBJ2-1; D remains ambiguous. CDR1 is KGHSH and CDR2 is LQKENI in the germline V gene. There are 12 residues in the CDR3. Trimming stripped 2 bases from V and 10 bases from J, with 9 bases between.

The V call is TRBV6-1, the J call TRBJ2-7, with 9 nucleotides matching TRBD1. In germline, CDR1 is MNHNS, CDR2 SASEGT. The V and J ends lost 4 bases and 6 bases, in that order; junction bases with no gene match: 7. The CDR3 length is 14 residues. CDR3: CASSAGTGTGEQYF. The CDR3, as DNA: TGTGCCAGCAGTGCGGGGACAGGGACAGGCGAGCAGTACTTC.